The subject of this entry is one T cell receptor beta chain. CDR1 is LGHDT, CDR2 YNNKEL, per germline (reference sequence). The CDR3 loop spans 14 amino acids. The trim removed 6 bases at V and 8 bases at J, leaving 9 bases unmatched. The data were taken from a study of control samples from healthy donors and cancer patients. Sequenced by immunoSEQ multiplex PCR; TCRdb stores in-frame clones only, minus some. The sample records 110,000 or so clones, 83% being singletons. The TCR was taken from a woman aged 45 to 65 in good health. The source material was blood. The chain links TRBV3-1 (or the pseudogene TRBV3-2) to TRBJ2-4; 8 bases line up with TRBD2. CDR3 DNA sequence: TGTGCCAGCAGTCACACTAGCGGTTTCGACATTCAGTACTTC. This sequence encodes CASSHTSGFDIQYF.